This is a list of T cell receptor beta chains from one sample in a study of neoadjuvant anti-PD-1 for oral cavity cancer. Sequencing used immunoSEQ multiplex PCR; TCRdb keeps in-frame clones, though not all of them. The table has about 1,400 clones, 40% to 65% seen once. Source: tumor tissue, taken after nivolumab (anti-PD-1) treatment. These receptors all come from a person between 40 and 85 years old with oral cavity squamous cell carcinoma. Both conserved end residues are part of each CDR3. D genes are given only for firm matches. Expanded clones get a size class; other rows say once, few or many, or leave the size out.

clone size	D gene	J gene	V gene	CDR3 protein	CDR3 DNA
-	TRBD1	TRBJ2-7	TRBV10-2	CASSEPGQVPAYEQYF	TGCGCCAGCAGTGAGCCTGGACAGGTACCAGCCTACGAGCAGTACTTC
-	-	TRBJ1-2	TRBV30	CAWSDPRNYGYTF	TGTGCCTGGAGTGATCCACGTAACTATGGCTACACCTTC
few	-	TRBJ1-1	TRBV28	CASSSYVGAEAFF	TGTGCCAGCAGTTCCTACGTGGGGGCTGAAGCTTTCTTT
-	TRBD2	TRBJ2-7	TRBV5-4	CASSLAFTGRVREQYF	TGTGCCAGCAGCTTGGCCTTTACCGGGAGGGTTCGCGAGCAGTACTTC
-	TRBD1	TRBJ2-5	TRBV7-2	CASSLAGGRETQYF	TGTGCCAGCAGCTTAGCAGGGGGCCGGGAGACCCAGTACTTC
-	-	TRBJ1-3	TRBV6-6	CASRQGGNTIYF	TGTGCCAGCCGGCAGGGGGGAAACACCATATATTTT
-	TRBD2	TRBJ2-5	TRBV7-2	CASSLGGGPQETQYF	TGTGCCAGCAGCTTAGGGGGAGGGCCCCAAGAGACCCAGTACTTC
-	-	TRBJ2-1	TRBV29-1	CSVESEWRSSYNEQFF	TGCAGCGTTGAATCGGAGTGGAGGAGCTCCTACAATGAGCAGTTCTTC
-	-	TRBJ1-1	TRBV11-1	CASSLNSGTGGGTEAFF	TGTGCCAGCAGCTTAAACTCAGGGACCGGGGGAGGCACTGAAGCTTTCTTT
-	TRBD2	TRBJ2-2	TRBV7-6	CASSFASGRGTGELFF	TGTGCCAGCAGCTTCGCTAGCGGGAGAGGGACCGGGGAGCTGTTTTTT
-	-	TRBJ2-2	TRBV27	CASSLSNTGELFF	TGTGCCAGCAGTTTATCGAACACCGGGGAGCTGTTTTTT
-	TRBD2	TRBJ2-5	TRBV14	CASSQDLASGSRGETQYF	TGTGCCAGCAGCCAAGATTTGGCTAGCGGGAGTAGAGGAGAGACCCAGTACTTC
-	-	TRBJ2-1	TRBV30	CAWARGLSEQFF	TGTGCCTGGGCCCGAGGGCTTTCCGAGCAGTTCTTC
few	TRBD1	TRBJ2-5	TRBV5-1	CASSLVQGGQETQYF	TGCGCCAGCAGCTTGGTACAGGGGGGCCAAGAGACCCAGTACTTC
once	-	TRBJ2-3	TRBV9	CASSTWDGGTDTQYF	TGTGCCAGCAGCACCTGGGACGGAGGCACAGATACGCAGTATTTT
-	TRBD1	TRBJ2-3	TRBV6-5	CASRTGGAYTQYF	TGTGCCAGCAGGACAGGGGGCGCTTATACGCAGTATTTT
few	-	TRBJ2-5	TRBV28	CASSLYLRGYQETQYF	TGTGCCAGCAGTTTATACTTAAGGGGTTACCAAGAGACCCAGTACTTC
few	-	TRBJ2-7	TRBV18	CASSPLDYEQYF	TGTGCCAGCTCACCACTCGACTACGAGCAGTACTTC
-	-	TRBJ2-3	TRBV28	CASTPSGKIGATHTDTQYF	TGTGCCAGCACACCATCAGGGAAGATTGGCGCCACACACACAGATACGCAGTATTTT
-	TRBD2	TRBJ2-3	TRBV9	CASSVGTSGSGATDTQYF	TGTGCCAGCAGCGTTGGTACTAGCGGGAGTGGCGCCACAGATACGCAGTATTTT
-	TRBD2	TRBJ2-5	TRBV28	CASTVAGVETQYF	TGTGCCAGCACGGTCGCGGGAGTGGAGACCCAGTACTTC
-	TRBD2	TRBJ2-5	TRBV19	CASSIEGGLAGGETQYF	TGTGCCAGTAGTATAGAGGGGGGACTAGCGGGAGGGGAGACCCAGTACTTC
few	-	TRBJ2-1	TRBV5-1	CASSLVAASSYNEQFF	TGCGCCAGCAGCTTGGTAGCGGCCAGCTCCTACAATGAGCAGTTCTTC
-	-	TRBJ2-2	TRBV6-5	CASSPDSTNTGELFF	TGTGCCAGCAGCCCGGACAGCACCAACACCGGGGAGCTGTTTTTT
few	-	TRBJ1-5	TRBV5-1	CASSLTRGQPQHF	TGCGCCAGCAGCTTGACCCGGGGCCAGCCCCAGCATTTT
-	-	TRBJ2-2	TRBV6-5	CASSYVRAGELFF	TGTGCCAGCAGTTACGTTCGAGCTGGGGAGCTGTTTTTT
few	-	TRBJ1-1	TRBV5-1	CASSLATTNTEAFF	TGCGCCAGCAGCTTGGCAACAACGAACACTGAAGCTTTCTTT
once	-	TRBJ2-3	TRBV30	CAWSVQSTTDTQYF	TGTGCCTGGAGTGTACAAAGTACCACAGATACGCAGTATTTT
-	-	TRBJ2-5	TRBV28	CASGPPAAQETQYF	TGTGCCAGCGGACCTCCAGCGGCCCAAGAGACCCAGTACTTC